Presented here are 5 T cell receptor beta chains from one specimen sequenced in a study of TIL therapy for anti-PD-1-resistant metastatic lung cancer. This was the immunoSEQ v3 assay. The table came from immunoSEQ multiplex PCR; TCRdb's copy has only in-frame clones and leaves some out. The repertoire holds approximately 22,000 clones, with 70% to 85% as singletons. As to time point: pre-treatment sample, taken before nivolumab and TIL therapy. The material was blood, obtained at baseline. The receptors come from a person aged 30 to 80 with non-small cell lung cancer.

The J gene is TRBJ2-1, the V gene TRBV12-3 or TRBV12-4; D is unclear. This CDR3 spans 12 amino acids. V lost 4 bases and J 6 bases, leaving 7 bases between the germline ends. CDR3 region: CASSYSGNEQFF. The CDR3 region has the DNA TGTGCCAGCAGTTACTCCGGCAATGAGCAGTTCTTC.

The chain recombines TRBV19 with TRBJ1-2; 7 positions agree with TRBD1. The CDR3 covers 14 residues. V was pared by 5 bases and J by 3 bases, with 6 bases of the junction left unmatched. Germline V CDR1 and CDR2: LNHDA, SQIVND (reference sequence). The CDR3 region has the DNA TGTGCCAGTAGTCTCCAAGACAGGGACTATGGCTACACCTTC. Its protein product is CASSLQDRDYGYTF.

The chain has TRBV29-1 and TRBJ1-6; D is perhaps TRBD1 (5 bases). This CDR3 is 12 amino acids long. Trimming removed 7 bases at V and 8 bases at J, with 12 bases between. Germline V gene lookup returns CDR1 SQVTM and CDR2 ANQGSEA. The CDR3 sequence is CSASMGDSPLHF. CDR3 in DNA: TGCAGCGCCTCTATGGGGGATTCACCCCTCCACTTT.

This sequence joins TRBV6-5 and TRBJ2-4; 7 nucleotides agree with TRBD1. Germline V gene data show CDR1 as MNHEY and CDR2 as SVGAGI. This CDR3 comprises 13 residues. The ends lost 2 bases at V and 7 bases at J; junction bases unmatched: 2. The CDR3 DNA is TGTGCCAGCAGTTACAAAGGGGGCAACATTCAGTACTTC. This codes for CASSYKGGNIQYF.

The genes are TRBV6-5 and TRBJ2-1; D perhaps matches TRBD1 (5 bases). CDR1 MNHEY and CDR2 SVGAGI come from the germline V gene. The CDR3 length is 15 residues. The V end was cut by 6 bases, the J end by 0 bases, with 12 bases between. In DNA form, the CDR3 reads TGTGCCAGCAGCCAGGGCCTTAGCTCCTACAATGAGCAGTTCTTC. As protein: CASSQGLSSYNEQFF.